The rows below give T cell receptor beta chains drawn from one sample of a study of T cell responses to AZD1222 COVID-19 vaccine. Method: immunoSEQ multiplex PCR; TCRdb's copy keeps in-frame clones and lacks some. The sample yields some 180,000 clones, about 93% seen once. This specimen consisted of peripheral blood, obtained 28 days after the second dose of the MenACWY control vaccine. The origin of the receptors is an adult who received the MenACWY meningococcal vaccine as a control. Each CDR3 is given with its conserved first and last residue. The D gene is left open where the match is weak. The listing skips clone size in some rows; elsewhere it reads once, few, many or a size class.

J gene: TRBJ1-2; V gene: TRBV18; D gene: -; clone size: -; CDR3 protein: CASSLGRDNYGYTF; CDR3 DNA: TGTGCCAGCTCACTAGGACGGGATAACTATGGCTACACCTTC
J gene: TRBJ1-1; V gene: TRBV2; D gene: -; clone size: -; CDR3 protein: CASTRLGLQTEAFF; CDR3 DNA: TGTGCCAGCACCCGGTTAGGACTCCAGACTGAAGCTTTCTTT
J gene: TRBJ2-1; V gene: TRBV5-1; D gene: -; clone size: -; CDR3 protein: CASSGGTYNEQFF; CDR3 DNA: TGCGCCAGCAGCGGAGGGACCTACAATGAGCAGTTCTTC
J gene: TRBJ2-3; V gene: TRBV6-5; D gene: TRBD2; clone size: -; CDR3 protein: CASSRGGRGDTQYF; CDR3 DNA: TGTGCCAGCAGCCGCGGGGGGCGGGGAGATACGCAGTATTTT
J gene: TRBJ2-7; V gene: TRBV4-1; D gene: -; clone size: -; CDR3 protein: CASSQSQGSSYEQYF; CDR3 DNA: TGCGCCAGCAGCCAAAGTCAGGGGTCTTCCTACGAGCAGTACTTC
J gene: TRBJ1-3; V gene: TRBV5-1; D gene: TRBD1; clone size: -; CDR3 protein: CASSPGQGTGNTIYF; CDR3 DNA: TGCGCCAGCAGCCCCGGACAGGGGACTGGAAACACCATATATTTT
J gene: TRBJ1-1; V gene: TRBV9; D gene: -; clone size: -; CDR3 protein: CASSVAPGALNSEAFF; CDR3 DNA: TGTGCCAGCAGCGTAGCCCCGGGGGCTTTAAACTCTGAAGCTTTCTTT
J gene: TRBJ1-4; V gene: TRBV6-6; D gene: -; clone size: -; CDR3 protein: CASSPPSDEKLFF; CDR3 DNA: TGTGCCAGCAGTCCTCCATCGGATGAAAAACTGTTTTTT
J gene: TRBJ2-7; V gene: TRBV19; D gene: -; clone size: -; CDR3 protein: CASSIGTTYEQYF; CDR3 DNA: TGTGCCAGTAGTATAGGGACAACCTACGAGCAGTACTTC
J gene: TRBJ1-1; V gene: TRBV6-6; D gene: -; clone size: -; CDR3 protein: CASRGESRNTEAFF; CDR3 DNA: TGTGCCAGCCGGGGGGAGTCGAGGAACACTGAAGCTTTCTTT
J gene: TRBJ2-3; V gene: TRBV7-2; D gene: TRBD1; clone size: -; CDR3 protein: CASSLRQGPDTQYF; CDR3 DNA: TGTGCCAGCAGCCTCAGACAGGGGCCAGATACGCAGTATTTT
J gene: TRBJ2-7; V gene: TRBV10-3; D gene: -; clone size: once; CDR3 protein: CATGGGSSYEQYF; CDR3 DNA: TGTGCCACCGGAGGGGGTAGCTCCTACGAGCAGTACTTC
J gene: TRBJ2-3; V gene: TRBV9; D gene: TRBD2; clone size: -; CDR3 protein: CASSAASGGIADTQYF; CDR3 DNA: TGTGCCAGCAGCGCCGCTAGCGGGGGGATCGCAGATACGCAGTATTTT
J gene: TRBJ1-6; V gene: TRBV3-1/TRBV3-2; D gene: -; clone size: once; CDR3 protein: CASSGCVPFIHHNSPLHF; CDR3 DNA: TGTGCCAGCAGCGGTTGCGTTCCTTTCATACATCATAATTCACCCCTCCACTTT
J gene: TRBJ1-1; V gene: TRBV6-5; D gene: -; clone size: -; CDR3 protein: CASSYSAGVGRAEAFF; CDR3 DNA: TGTGCCAGCAGTTACTCCGCAGGGGTCGGTCGGGCTGAAGCTTTCTTT
J gene: TRBJ2-4; V gene: TRBV5-4; D gene: TRBD2; clone size: -; CDR3 protein: CASSPGGGKNIQYF; CDR3 DNA: TGTGCCAGCAGCCCCGGCGGGGGAAAAAACATTCAGTACTTC
J gene: TRBJ1-2; V gene: TRBV11-2; D gene: -; clone size: -; CDR3 protein: CASRSPYLRYGYTF; CDR3 DNA: TGTGCCAGCAGAAGTCCTTACCTGAGATATGGCTACACCTTC
J gene: TRBJ2-7; V gene: TRBV7-2; D gene: TRBD1; clone size: -; CDR3 protein: CASSRDRSYEQYF; CDR3 DNA: TGTGCCAGCAGCCGGGACAGGAGCTACGAGCAGTACTTC
J gene: TRBJ2-5; V gene: TRBV28; D gene: -; clone size: -; CDR3 protein: CASSLVGGRQETQYF; CDR3 DNA: TGTGCCAGCAGTTTGGTAGGGGGGCGCCAAGAGACCCAGTACTTC
J gene: TRBJ2-1; V gene: TRBV9; D gene: -; clone size: -; CDR3 protein: CASSTWDEQFF; CDR3 DNA: TGTGCCAGCAGCACTTGGGATGAGCAGTTCTTC
J gene: TRBJ2-7; V gene: TRBV11-2; D gene: -; clone size: -; CDR3 protein: CASSLSDQGPYEQYF; CDR3 DNA: TGTGCCAGCAGCTTAAGCGACCAGGGCCCCTACGAGCAGTACTTC
J gene: TRBJ1-1; V gene: TRBV7-8; D gene: TRBD1; clone size: -; CDR3 protein: CASSLSRGGTEAFF; CDR3 DNA: TGTGCCAGCAGCTTAAGCAGGGGGGGCACTGAAGCTTTCTTT
J gene: TRBJ1-1; V gene: TRBV29-1; D gene: -; clone size: once; CDR3 protein: CSVIWGGNTEAFF; CDR3 DNA: TGCAGCGTTATATGGGGGGGGAACACTGAAGCTTTCTTT
J gene: TRBJ2-2; V gene: TRBV6-6; D gene: TRBD1; clone size: -; CDR3 protein: CASSLIRDSLNTGELFF; CDR3 DNA: TGTGCCAGCAGTCTGATCCGGGACAGCCTGAACACCGGGGAGCTGTTTTTT
J gene: TRBJ2-2; V gene: TRBV6-6; D gene: -; clone size: few; CDR3 protein: CASSRQGSGTGELFF; CDR3 DNA: TGTGCCAGCAGTCGTCAAGGGTCGGGCACCGGGGAGCTGTTTTTT
J gene: TRBJ1-1; V gene: TRBV7-7; D gene: -; clone size: -; CDR3 protein: CASSFTTVLNTEAFF; CDR3 DNA: TGTGCTAGCAGCTTTACGACAGTCTTGAACACTGAAGCTTTCTTT
J gene: TRBJ2-1; V gene: TRBV5-1; D gene: TRBD2; clone size: -; CDR3 protein: CASSISSGGAHQGQFF; CDR3 DNA: TGCGCCAGCAGCATCTCTAGCGGGGGGGCTCACCAGGGACAGTTCTTC
J gene: TRBJ2-1; V gene: TRBV9; D gene: TRBD2; clone size: -; CDR3 protein: CASSPWAGGTLNEQFF; CDR3 DNA: TGTGCCAGCAGCCCGTGGGCGGGGGGTACCCTCAATGAGCAGTTCTTC
J gene: TRBJ2-7; V gene: TRBV11-2; D gene: TRBD1; clone size: -; CDR3 protein: CASSLVVGLDRGYEQYF; CDR3 DNA: TGTGCCAGCAGCTTAGTCGTAGGGTTAGACAGGGGCTACGAGCAGTACTTC
J gene: TRBJ1-1; V gene: TRBV4-1; D gene: -; clone size: few; CDR3 protein: CASSQDGRNTEAFF; CDR3 DNA: TGCGCCAGCAGCCAAGACGGCAGGAACACTGAAGCTTTCTTT
J gene: TRBJ1-1; V gene: TRBV12-3/TRBV12-4; D gene: -; clone size: once; CDR3 protein: CASSLRANTEAFF; CDR3 DNA: TGTGCCAGCAGTTTAAGGGCTAACACTGAAGCTTTCTTT
J gene: TRBJ2-2; V gene: TRBV3-1/TRBV3-2; D gene: TRBD1; clone size: -; CDR3 protein: CASSQTYTGVTGELFF; CDR3 DNA: TGTGCCAGCAGCCAAACTTACACAGGGGTAACCGGGGAGCTGTTTTTT
J gene: TRBJ2-2; V gene: TRBV19; D gene: TRBD2; clone size: -; CDR3 protein: CASSLLSGRSNTGELFF; CDR3 DNA: TGTGCCAGTAGTCTTCTTAGCGGGCGATCGAACACCGGGGAGCTGTTTTTT
J gene: TRBJ2-7; V gene: TRBV19; D gene: -; clone size: -; CDR3 protein: CASSRGGEQYF; CDR3 DNA: TGTGCCAGTAGTAGGGGTGGCGAGCAGTACTTC
J gene: TRBJ2-1; V gene: TRBV27; D gene: TRBD2; clone size: -; CDR3 protein: CASSLAGGPRNEQFF; CDR3 DNA: TGTGCCAGCAGTTTAGCGGGGGGGCCCCGCAATGAGCAGTTCTTC